Shown below are 10 T cell receptor beta chains from a single sample sequenced in a study of vaccination and CD4 T cells after COVID-19. The antigens of these receptors remain unknown. The treatment: roughly 11-day PBMC culture with coronavirus spike peptide pools or control peptides (ViraFEST assay). The Oncomine TCR Beta short-read assay sequenced DNA from cultured CD4+ T cells. MiXCR, run by TCRdb on the PCR reads, gives a single entry per CDR3 protein. Here the sample spans tens of thousands of distinct CDR3 sequences, 70% being singletons. Sequencing was performed on CD4+ T cells from blood, cultured in vitro. The receptors come from a human donor who had recovered from COVID-19.

V is TRBV6-1 and J is TRBJ1-6; D uncertain. The ends were cut back, 2 bases at V and 6 bases at J, with 8 bases in the middle. Germline values: CDR1 MNHNS, CDR2 SASEGT. The length of the CDR3 is 14 residues. In DNA, the CDR3 is TGTGCCAGCAGTGAAATCACAGCTAATTCACCCCTCCACTTT. Its translation: CASSEITANSPLHF.

The CDR3, as DNA: TGCAGTGCAATCGGGATCACAGATACGCAGTATTTT. This sequence encodes CSAIGITDTQYF. The chain links TRBV20-1 to TRBJ2-3, with D tentatively TRBD2 (5 bases). Trimming stripped 6 bases from V and 2 bases from J, with 9 bases between. This CDR3 contains 12 residues. CDR1 is DFQATT, CDR2 SNEGSKA, per germline (reference sequence).

The chain links TRBV28 to TRBJ2-3; 7 nucleotides match TRBD2. V shed 10 bases and J 0 bases; nucleotides not matched to a gene: 16. Germline V gives CDR1 MDHEN, CDR2 SYDVKM. This CDR3 region has 17 residues. The CDR3 DNA reads TGTGCCACCCAGCGGGAACAACCCCCCCTTAGCACAGATACGCAGTATTTT. Amino acid sequence: CATQREQPPLSTDTQYF. Filled out from reference TRBV28 and TRBJ2-3, the complete variable domain reads DVKVTQSSRYLVKRTGEKVFLECVQDMDHENMFWYRQDPGLGLRLIYFSYDVKMKEKGDIPEGYSVSREKKERFSLILESASTNQTSMYLCATQREQPPLSTDTQYFGPGTRLTVL.

The rearrangement uses TRBV7-9 and TRBJ1-1, with a possible D match to TRBD1 (6 bases). The CDR3 length is 16 residues. Between the trimmed V and J ends, which lost 2 bases and 3 bases, there was a span of 16 bases. Per the germline V gene, CDR1 is SEHNR and CDR2 is FQNEAQ (reference sequence). The CDR3, as DNA: TGTGCCAGCAGCTTAATTATGGGGGGCTGGGACACTGAAGCTTTCTTT. It specifies CASSLIMGGWDTEAFF.

The chain is built from TRBV30 and TRBJ2-7, with D possibly TRBD2 on 5 matching bases. The CDR3 length is 11 residues. Germline V gives CDR1 GTSNPN, CDR2 SVGIG (reference sequence). The germline V and J ends were trimmed by 2 bases and 7 bases, with 9 bases remaining between them. CDR3 bases: TGTGCCTGGAGTTACGGGATTGAGCAGTACTTC. Translating gives CAWSYGIEQYF.

The rearrangement joins TRBV30 to TRBJ2-1, with D perhaps matching TRBD1 or TRBD2 (5 bases each). The CDR3 is 15 amino acids. Germline V gives CDR1 GTSNPN, CDR2 SVGIG (reference sequence). V lost 0 bases and J 3 bases, leaving 12 bases between the germline ends. The CDR3 reads CAWSVRGGNYNEQFF. For the CDR3, the DNA is TGTGCCTGGAGTGTACGGGGCGGAAACTACAATGAGCAGTTCTTC.

In its sample, this clonotype was seen once. The J gene is TRBJ1-6, the V gene TRBV20-1; no clear D gene. Germline-derived CDR1 and CDR2 are DFQATT and SNEGSKA (reference sequence). V lost 4 bases and J 3 bases, leaving 7 bases between the germline ends. This CDR3 has 13 amino acids. The CDR3 coding sequence is TGCAGTGCTATGGGGATCTATAATTCACCCCTCCACTTT. This codes for CSAMGIYNSPLHF.

V gene TRBV7-9 combines with J gene TRBJ1-6, with a tentative D call TRBD1 (6 bases). This CDR3 has 14 residues. Germline V gene lookup returns CDR1 SEHNR and CDR2 FQNEAQ (reference sequence). Trimming pared 4 bases from V and 8 bases from J, leaving 12 bases between. The DNA for the CDR3 is TGTGCCAGCAGCTCTGGACAGTCATATTCACCCCTCCACTTT. Amino acids: CASSSGQSYSPLHF.

This clonotype was picked up one time. The V gene is TRBV12-5, the J gene TRBJ1-1; no clear D. Germline CDR1 reads LGHNT; CDR2 reads FRNRAP. Trimming cost V 2 bases and J 3 bases, with 13 bases left between them. The CDR3 is 15 amino acids. In DNA, the CDR3 is TGTGCTAGTGGTTTGTATGGGAACCTATACACTGAAGCTTTCTTT. This translates into CASGLYGNLYTEAFF.

The gene calls are TRBV20-1 and TRBJ2-2; D is uncertain. Germline CDR1 DFQATT, CDR2 SNEGSKA (reference sequence). The CDR3 covers 14 residues. The V end lost 0 bases, the J end lost 3 bases, and 8 bases lay between the germline ends. The CDR3 protein is CSARDDQDTGELFF. The CDR3 DNA sequence: TGCAGTGCTAGAGATGACCAGGACACCGGGGAGCTGTTTTTT.